This T cell receptor beta chain came from a study of cytomegalovirus exposure and HLA in healthy donors. In the study overall: The early release's HLA-typed donors yielded roughly 85 million unique TCRs. Findings and limits, study-wide: In an earlier analysis, most TCR beta V segments were productive about 87% or about 30% of the time.

60 Vbeta and 13 Jbeta primers were used in PCR. Produced via immunoSEQ multiplex PCR; TCRdb's table is partial and in-frame only. The sample consists of tens of thousands of clones, about 82% of them appearing once. Trimming at V came to 4 bases and at J to 5 bases, leaving 8 bases not matched to a gene. Germline CDR1 PRHDT, CDR2 FYEKMQ (reference sequence). The CDR3 contains 17 residues. A word on this clone: The antigen is undetermined.

The material sequenced was PBMCs. The TCR sequence derives from a woman aged 30 to 39 in good health and CMV-seronegative. The chain links TRBV13 to TRBJ2-5; 15 bases map to TRBD2. The CDR3 protein is CASSSPGLAGGRETQYF. The CDR3 bases are TGTGCCAGCAGCTCGCCCGGACTAGCGGGGGGGCGTGAGACCCAGTACTTC.